The sequence of this T cell receptor (beta chain) was determined in a study of identical twins. The study's findings and limits: Modelling approaches yielded underestimates of out-of-frame TCR alpha sharing between monozygotic twins.

The donor group consisted entirely of healthy Caucasians. Details on this clonotype: The antigen is not known.

Germline V gene data show CDR1 as MGHRA and CDR2 as YSYEKL. The V segment lost 6 bases and the J segment 3 bases; nucleotides outside the gene matches: 10. This CDR3 spans 16 amino acids. TCRdb passed the 5' RACE reads through MiXCR, listing each CDR3 protein once. The profile covers 1.5 million to 2 million distinct CDR3 sequences, with 25% to 35% appearing a single time and 0.27% taken by the ten largest. The rearrangement links TRBV4-1 to TRBJ2-4; the match to TRBD1 covers 8 bases. The sequenced material came from cord blood. The sequence was obtained from a newborn girl in good health. This CDR3 reads CASRFRATGDKNIQYF. In DNA, the CDR3 is TGCGCCAGCAGGTTTAGGGCGACAGGGGACAAAAACATTCAGTACTTC.